Listed here are 10 T cell receptor beta chains from one sample, sequenced in a study of blood T cell repertoires in COVID-19. Assay used: immunoSEQ multiplex PCR; TCRdb lists only in-frame clones, some missing. The sample shows about 42,000 clones, around 94% of them seen only once. The sample taken for sequencing was peripheral blood. These receptors were obtained from a man over 45 with active COVID-19.

This clone was observed a single time. V gene TRBV5-6 combines with J gene TRBJ1-1; unclear D gene. In germline, CDR1 is SGHDT, CDR2 YYEEEE. There are 11 residues in the CDR3. V was cut by 4 bases and J by 9 bases, with 10 bases left in between. CDR3 bases: TGTGCCAGCAGCCGAAGAGGTCAAGCTTTCTTT. Protein: CASSRRGQAFF.

The chain links TRBV7-6 to TRBJ1-1; weak D call: TRBD1 (5 bases). Between the trimmed V and J ends, which lost 1 base and 0 bases, there was a span of 12 bases. The CDR3 consists of 16 residues. Germline assignment: CDR1 SGHVS and CDR2 FNYEAQ. The CDR3 bases are TGTGCCAGCAGCTTAGTGGGGCTTTCTGTGAACACTGAAGCTTTCTTT. It encodes CASSLVGLSVNTEAFF.

The J gene is TRBJ2-7, the V gene TRBV14; a possible D gene is TRBD1 (5 bases). The germline V gene encodes CDR1 SGHDN and CDR2 FVKESK. Trimming removed 6 bases at V and 0 bases at J, with 12 bases between. The CDR3 covers 14 residues. CDR3 residues: CASSTGARSYEQYF. The CDR3 coding sequence is TGTGCCAGCAGTACAGGTGCTCGCTCCTACGAGCAGTACTTC.

V is TRBV12-3 or TRBV12-4 and J is TRBJ1-2; D is unclear. V gave up 5 bases and J gave up 8 bases, with 12 bases separating them. The CDR3 sequence is 12 residues long. The CDR3 loop is CASSPEQNGYTF. The CDR3 bases are TGTGCCAGCAGTCCGGAACAGAACGGCTACACCTTC.

V and J are TRBV5-1 and TRBJ1-6; D is possibly TRBD1 (5 bases). Germline CDR1 is SGHRS and CDR2 is YFSETQ. V lost 1 base, J lost 7 bases, and 18 bases lay in between. The CDR3 extends over 17 amino acids. In DNA form, the CDR3 reads TGCGCCAGCAGCTTGAGGGGATGGGGCGAGGACAATTCACCCCTCCACTTT. This sequence encodes CASSLRGWGEDNSPLHF. The entire variable domain, with the rest obtained from reference TRBV5-1 and TRBJ1-6, is as follows: KAGVTQTPRYLIKTRGQQVTLSCSPISGHRSVSWYQQTPGQGLQFLFEYFSETQRNKGNFPGRFSGRQFSNSRSEMNVSTLELGDSALYLCASSLRGWGEDNSPLHFGNGTRLTVT.

This chain connects TRBV5-4 to TRBJ2-3, with 7 positions matching TRBD2. V gave up 5 bases and J gave up 4 bases; unmatched junction bases: 13. From germline, CDR1 is SGHNT and CDR2 YYREEE (reference sequence). The CDR3 extends over 16 amino acids. The CDR3 sequence is CASSPSGAGFSDTQYF. DNA of the CDR3: TGTGCCAGCAGTCCTTCAGGAGCGGGATTCTCAGATACGCAGTATTTT.

CDR3 in amino acids: CASSVLAGGLQFF. CDR3 sequence (DNA): TGTGCCAGCAGTGTTCTAGCGGGAGGATTACAGTTCTTC. The V call is TRBV2, the J call TRBJ2-1; 11 bases are a match to TRBD2. Losses at the gene ends were 4 bases for V and 13 bases for J; bases not matched to a gene: 6. CDR3 length equals 13 residues. Germline CDR1 and CDR2: SNHLY and FYNNEI.

The chain couples TRBV6-1 to TRBJ1-2; tentative D call: TRBD1 (5 bases). V lost 1 base and J 4 bases, leaving 19 bases between the germline ends. CDR1 MNHNS and CDR2 SASEGT come from the germline V gene. This CDR3 is 17 amino acids long. DNA of the CDR3: TGTGCCAGCAGTGAAGACCGGGGGGGACCCGTACTCTATGGCTACACCTTC. Its translation is CASSEDRGGPVLYGYTF.

V usage is TRBV7-3 and J usage is TRBJ1-1; D possibly corresponds to TRBD1 (5 bases). CDR3 length equals 13 residues. With 2 bases removed from V and 6 bases from J, the gap between germline ends came to 10 bases. Germline CDR1 SGHTA, CDR2 FQGTGA. The chain's CDR3 is CASSLLGAPEAFF. Here the CDR3 DNA reads TGTGCCAGCAGCTTACTTGGGGCACCTGAAGCTTTCTTT. Looking up the rest from reference TRBV7-3 and TRBJ1-1 gives the full variable domain: GAGVSQTPSNKVTEKGKYVELRCDPISGHTALYWYRQSLGQGPEFLIYFQGTGAADDSGLPNDRFFAVRPEGSVSTLKIQRTERGDSAVYLCASSLLGAPEAFFGQGTRLTVV.

The table lists this clone with a count of one. V is TRBV4-1 and J is TRBJ2-1, with D perhaps matching TRBD1 (5 bases). Germline assignment: CDR1 MGHRA and CDR2 YSYEKL. The V and J ends lost 0 bases and 0 bases respectively, with 18 bases between them. This CDR3 has 19 amino acids. CDR3 in amino acids: CASSQDVSWGQSSYNEQFF. The DNA of the CDR3 is TGCGCCAGCAGCCAAGATGTTAGCTGGGGCCAAAGCTCCTACAATGAGCAGTTCTTC.